This T cell receptor (beta chain) was recovered during a study of blood T cell repertoires in COVID-19. Overall study: Whether acute or convalescent, the COVID-19 samples came from the United States, Italy and Spain. T cells, B-cell-depleted T cells, or PBMCs provided the cDNA or gDNA that served as material.

V lost 3 bases, J lost 5 bases, and 7 bases lay in between. CDR1 is DFQATT and CDR2 is SNEGSKA in the germline V gene (reference sequence). CDR3 length: 12 residues. Authors' analysis steps: Amplification of reference gene primers provided the estimated nucleated cell counts. Here immunoSEQ multiplex PCR was the method, and the copy in TCRdb shows in-frame clones only, minus some. V, J and clone size derive from that table, while D and trimming were established from the DNA sequence. Here the sample spans nearly 350,000 clones, around 88% being singletons. This chain uses TRBV20-1 with TRBJ2-2; D remains ambiguous. The specimen sequenced was peripheral blood. The sequence was collected from a man aged 25-45 years with active or convalescent COVID-19. The CDR3 bases are TGCAGTGCTAGTCAGAGGACCGGGGAGCTGTTTTTT. Protein product: CSASQRTGELFF.